This T cell receptor beta chain was identified during a study of cytomegalovirus exposure and HLA in healthy donors. Study-wide results and caveats: Per a later analysis, 15,000 to 20,000 TCR beta sequences showed association with HLA alleles at 0.05 false discovery rate. The productive fraction for most TCR beta V segments was about 87% or about 30% in an earlier analysis.

A remark on this clone: No antigen is known for it.

CDR1 and CDR2 from the germline V gene are MDHEN and SYDVKM. V was shortened by 1 base and J by 3 bases, with 10 bases between the two germline ends. This CDR3 is built from 16 residues. Primers for the PCR totalled 60 Vbeta and 13 Jbeta. Sequencing used immunoSEQ multiplex PCR; TCRdb keeps in-frame clones, though not all of them. The repertoire consists of roughly 110,000 clones, with 75% occurring once and the leading ten covering roughly 3%. This receptor was taken from a male donor in good health and CMV-seropositive. Sequencing was done on a sample of PBMCs. This sequence joins TRBV28 and TRBJ2-6; weak D call: TRBD1 (5 bases). The CDR3 sequence is CASSLSQGGGANVLTF. Here the CDR3 DNA reads TGTGCCAGCAGTTTATCCCAGGGTGGTGGGGCCAACGTCCTGACTTTC.